This entry lists 3 T cell receptor beta chains sequenced from one sample in a study of cytomegalovirus exposure and HLA in healthy donors. With 60 Vbeta and 13 Jbeta primers, the PCR was carried out. Profiled with immunoSEQ multiplex PCR; TCRdb holds only in-frame clones, not every one. The data hold about 92,000 clones, with about four fifths observed a single time. The sample comprised PBMCs. These receptors originate from a woman aged 18-29 years in good health and CMV-seropositive.

The chain employs TRBV6-1 and TRBJ2-1, with 10 bases identical to TRBD2. V was clipped by 2 bases and J by 6 bases; unmatched bases: 4. The CDR3 is 15 residues long. Germline-derived CDR1 and CDR2 are MNHNS and SASEGT. The CDR3 DNA reads as TGTGCCAGCAGTGAAATGAGCGGGGGGGCCAATGAGCAGTTCTTC. It encodes CASSEMSGGANEQFF.

This clone is a singleton in its sample. The V gene is TRBV5-6, the J gene TRBJ2-5; TRBD1 aligns across 7 bases. The CDR3 sequence is 14 residues long. V lost 3 bases, J lost 0 bases, and 2 bases stayed unmatched. The germline CDR1 and CDR2 sequences are SGHDT and YYEEEE. As DNA, the CDR3 is TGTGCCAGCAGCTGGGACAGATACCAAGAGACCCAGTACTTC. Translating it yields CASSWDRYQETQYF.

This chain joins TRBV6-5 and TRBJ2-3; the D is unclear. The CDR3 is 15 amino acids. Germline loops: CDR1 MNHEY, CDR2 SVGAGI. V was trimmed by 6 bases and J by 3 bases, leaving 16 bases between them. In DNA, the CDR3 is TGTGCCAGCAGCCAAAGACTGGTCGCGACAGATACGCAGTATTTT. Its translation is CASSQRLVATDTQYF.